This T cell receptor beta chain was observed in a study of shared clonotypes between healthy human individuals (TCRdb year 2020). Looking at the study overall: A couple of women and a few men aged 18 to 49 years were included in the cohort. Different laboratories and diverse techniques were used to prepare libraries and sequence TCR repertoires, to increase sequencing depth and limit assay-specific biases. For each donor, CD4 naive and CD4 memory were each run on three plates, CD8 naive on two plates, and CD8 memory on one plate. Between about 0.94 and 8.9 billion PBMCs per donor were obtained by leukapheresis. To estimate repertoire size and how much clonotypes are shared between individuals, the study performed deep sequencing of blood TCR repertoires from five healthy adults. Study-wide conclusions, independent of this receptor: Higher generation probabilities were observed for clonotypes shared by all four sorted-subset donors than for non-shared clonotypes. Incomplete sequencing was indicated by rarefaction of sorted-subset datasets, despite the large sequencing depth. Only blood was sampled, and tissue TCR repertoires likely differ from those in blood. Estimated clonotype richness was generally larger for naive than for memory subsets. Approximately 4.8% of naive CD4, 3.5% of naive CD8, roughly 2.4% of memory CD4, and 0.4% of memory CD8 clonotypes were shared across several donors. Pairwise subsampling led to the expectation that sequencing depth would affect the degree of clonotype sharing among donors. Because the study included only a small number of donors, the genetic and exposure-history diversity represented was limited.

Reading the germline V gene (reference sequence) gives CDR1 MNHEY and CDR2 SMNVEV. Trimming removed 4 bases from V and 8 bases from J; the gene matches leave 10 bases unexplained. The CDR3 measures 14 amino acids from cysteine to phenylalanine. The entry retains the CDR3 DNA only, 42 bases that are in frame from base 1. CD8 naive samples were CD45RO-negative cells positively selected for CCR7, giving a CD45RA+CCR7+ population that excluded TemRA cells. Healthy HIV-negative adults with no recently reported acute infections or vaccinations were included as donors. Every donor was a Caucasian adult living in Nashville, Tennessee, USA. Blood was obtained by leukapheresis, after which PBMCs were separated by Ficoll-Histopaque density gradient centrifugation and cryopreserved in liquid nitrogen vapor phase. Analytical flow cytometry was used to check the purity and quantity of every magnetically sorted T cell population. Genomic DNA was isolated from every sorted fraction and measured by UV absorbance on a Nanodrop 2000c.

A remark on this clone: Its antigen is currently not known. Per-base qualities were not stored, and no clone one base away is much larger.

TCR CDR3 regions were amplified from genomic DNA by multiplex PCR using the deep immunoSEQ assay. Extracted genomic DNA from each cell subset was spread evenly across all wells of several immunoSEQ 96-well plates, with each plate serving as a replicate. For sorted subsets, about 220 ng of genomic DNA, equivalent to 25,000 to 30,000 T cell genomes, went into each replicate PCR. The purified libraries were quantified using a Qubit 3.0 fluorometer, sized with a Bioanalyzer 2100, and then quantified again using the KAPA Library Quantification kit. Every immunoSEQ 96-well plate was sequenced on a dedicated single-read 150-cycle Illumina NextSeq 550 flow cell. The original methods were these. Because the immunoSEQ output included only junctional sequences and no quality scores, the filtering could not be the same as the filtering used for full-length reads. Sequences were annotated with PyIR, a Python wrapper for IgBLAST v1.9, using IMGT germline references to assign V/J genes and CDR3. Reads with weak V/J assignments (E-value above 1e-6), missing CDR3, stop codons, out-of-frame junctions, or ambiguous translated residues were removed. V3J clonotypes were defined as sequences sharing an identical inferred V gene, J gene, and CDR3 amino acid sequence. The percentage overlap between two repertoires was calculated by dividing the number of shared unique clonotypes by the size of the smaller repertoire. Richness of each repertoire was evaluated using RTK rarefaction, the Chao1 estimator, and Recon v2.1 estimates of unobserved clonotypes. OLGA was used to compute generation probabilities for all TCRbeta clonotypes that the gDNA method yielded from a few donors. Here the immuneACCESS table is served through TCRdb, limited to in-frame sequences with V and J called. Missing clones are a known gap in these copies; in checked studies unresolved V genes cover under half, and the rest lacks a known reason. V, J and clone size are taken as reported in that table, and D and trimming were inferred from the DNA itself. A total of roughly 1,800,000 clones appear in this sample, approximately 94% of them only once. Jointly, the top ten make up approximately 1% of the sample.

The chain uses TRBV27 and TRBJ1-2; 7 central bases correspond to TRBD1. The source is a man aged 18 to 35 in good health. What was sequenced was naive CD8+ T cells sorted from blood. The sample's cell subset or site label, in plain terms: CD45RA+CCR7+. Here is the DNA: TGTGCCAGCAGTTACGGAGGGACAGCAGCGGGCTACACCTTC. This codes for CASSYGGTAAGYTF.